This T cell receptor beta chain was captured by sequencing in a study of OX40 agonist ivuxolimab in advanced cancers. On the study more broadly: A history of anti-PD-1, anti-PD-L1 or anti-CTLA-4 therapy was acceptable, and 40% to 45% had some.

The V gene lost 8 bases and the J gene lost 4 bases, with 8 bases spanning the gap. Germline V CDR1 and CDR2: MNHEY, SVGAGI. The CDR3 extends over 11 amino acids. Whole-study findings and limits: Several nonresponders also turned out to have low normalized T-cell clonal expansion. Blood T cells, both CD4+ and CD8+, expanded clonally by week 6 at 0.1 to 3.0 mg/kg.

On this clone itself: The antigen is unknown.

The protocol was immunoSEQ multiplex PCR, while the TCRdb copy is restricted to in-frame clones and leaves out a portion. Altogether 55,000 to 75,000 clones are present, approximately 86% being singletons, with the ten largest covering about 0.78%. This TCR came from an adult with an advanced solid tumor such as melanoma, head and neck, liver or kidney cancer. The chain has TRBV6-5 and TRBJ1-1; D gene unclear. The input for sequencing was CD4+ or CD8+ T cells sorted from blood, taken in a trial of the OX40 agonist ivuxolimab. Here the CDR3 DNA reads TGTGCCAGCTGTCGGATCACTGAAGCTTTCTTT. Translation gives CASCRITEAFF.